This passage covers 27 T cell receptor beta chains from one sample sequenced in a study of post-analysis software for immune sequencing data. The study, taken as a whole, reports: A handful of TRBV segments were significantly more frequent in patients than in controls. TRBV5-6, TRBV5-1 and TRBV20-1 were among these segments.

Every TCR beta cDNA library bore unique molecular identifiers. TCRdb ran MiXCR on the PCR reads and lists one entry per CDR3 protein. The data contain almost 700,000 distinct CDR3 sequences, approximately 60% of them singletons. These receptors are not linked to any known antigen. Input material: blood. These TCRs come from a girl aged 2 to 9 with multiple sclerosis.

This chain links TRBV20-1 with TRBJ2-1, with D possibly matching TRBD2 (5 bases). The CDR3 loop spans 14 amino acids. Trimming took off 6 bases at V and 8 bases at J, with 20 bases between the two ends. Germline V CDR1 and CDR2: DFQATT, SNEGSKA (reference sequence). CDR3 residues: CSALLGPDTDEQFF. CDR3 in DNA: TGCAGTGCCCTACTAGGCCCAGACACGGATGAGCAGTTCTTC.

The chain carries TRBV7-2 and TRBJ1-1, with a tentative D call TRBD1 (5 bases). V was pared by 5 bases and J by 9 bases, with 16 bases between. The germline CDR1 and CDR2 sequences are SGHTA and FQGNSA. The CDR3 extends over 13 amino acids. CDR3: CASSPGGGPKAFF. CDR3 DNA: TGTGCCAGCAGCCCGGGGGGGGGACCAAAAGCTTTCTTT.

This clonotype was seen ten or more times. The junction shows a germline mismatch at one end, possibly a read error. V is TRBV5-1 and J is TRBJ2-1; D is ambiguous. There are 11 residues in the CDR3. The germline V gene has CDR1 SGHRS and CDR2 YFSETQ. The CDR3 spells CASSLGYEQFF. The DNA for the CDR3 is TGTGCCAGCAGCTTGGGGTATGAGCAGTTCTTC. Combining the CDR3 with reference TRBV5-1 and TRBJ2-1 gives the whole variable domain KAGVTQTPRYLIKTRGQQVTLSCSPISGHRSVSWYQQTPGQGLQFLFEYFSETQRNKGNFPGRFSGRQFSNSRSEMNVSTLELGDSALYLCASSLGYEQFFGPGTRLTVL.

The chain recombines TRBV7-2 with TRBJ2-1, with 7 nucleotides matching TRBD2. There are 16 residues in the CDR3. Trimming removed 1 base from V and 9 bases from J; junction bases left unmatched: 12. Germline CDR1 is SGHTA and CDR2 is FQGNSA. CDR3 sequence: CASSLGLVGGQGEQFF. The DNA of the CDR3 is TGTGCCAGCAGCTTAGGCCTAGTGGGAGGGCAGGGTGAGCAGTTCTTC.

The chain combines TRBV2 with TRBJ2-7; the D gene is possibly TRBD2 (6 bases). V shed 2 bases and J shed 3 bases, with 11 bases lying between them. Germline V lookup: CDR1 SNHLY, CDR2 FYNNEI. The CDR3 runs 14 residues. CDR3 amino acids: CASSESSGFYEQYF. The DNA for the CDR3 is TGTGCCAGCAGTGAATCCAGCGGGTTCTACGAGCAGTACTTC.

The J gene is TRBJ2-3, the V gene TRBV15; a possible D gene is TRBD2 (6 bases). With 0 bases removed from V and 6 bases from J, the gap between germline ends came to 13 bases. The CDR3 runs 15 residues. CDR1 is LNHNV, CDR2 YYDKDF, per germline (reference sequence). The CDR3 protein is CATSRDLGGGDTQYF. The CDR3 DNA sequence: TGTGCCACCAGCAGAGATTTGGGGGGAGGTGATACGCAGTATTTT.

The gene calls are TRBV7-3 and TRBJ2-1; 13 bases are shared with TRBD2. Germline V gene sequence: CDR1 SGHTA, CDR2 FQGTGA. The CDR3 has 15 amino acids. Unmatched junction bases numbered 4, after V lost 5 bases and J lost 6 bases. CDR3 sequence reads: CASSQLAGGLNEQFF. CDR3 bases: TGTGCCAGCAGCCAACTAGCGGGAGGGCTCAATGAGCAGTTCTTC.

The chain uses TRBV2 and TRBJ2-1; D unclear. This CDR3 comprises 10 residues. Per germline, CDR1 SNHLY and CDR2 FYNNEI. Between the trimmed V and J ends, which lost 5 bases and 11 bases, there was a span of 7 bases. DNA of the CDR3: TGTGCCAGCAGTATAACTAAGCAGTTCTTC. It is translated as CASSITKQFF.

This chain's CDR3 is CASSYGDIRDYEQYF. The CDR3 DNA reads TGTGCCAGCAGTTACGGGGACATCCGGGACTACGAGCAGTACTTC. The chain uses TRBV6-5 and TRBJ2-5; a possible D gene is TRBD1 (6 bases). The J call may be mistaken, given a closer DNA end match to TRBJ2-7. The germline V gene has CDR1 MNHEY and CDR2 SVGAGI. This CDR3 contains 15 residues.

The V gene is TRBV7-2, the J gene TRBJ2-3, with a weak D call TRBD2 (7 bases). Germline V CDR1 and CDR2: SGHTA, FQGNSA. V lost 3 bases to trimming and J lost 5 bases, with 15 bases between them. The CDR3 runs 15 residues. The CDR3 region is CASSFRGAQIDTQYF. The CDR3 bases are TGTGCCAGCAGCTTCCGGGGGGCGCAAATAGATACGCAGTATTTT.

CDR3 amino acids: CSAGGQGRYEQYF. As DNA, the CDR3 is TGCAGTGCAGGGGGACAGGGGAGGTACGAGCAGTACTTC. The chain uses TRBV20-1 and TRBJ2-7, with TRBD1 identical over 10 bases. Trimming took 6 bases from V and 4 from J; bases not matched to a gene: 6. There are 13 residues in the CDR3. Germline assignment: CDR1 DFQATT and CDR2 SNEGSKA (reference sequence).

V usage is TRBV3-1 and J usage is TRBJ1-2; 9 bases are a match to TRBD1. Per germline, CDR1 LGHDT and CDR2 YNNKEL (reference sequence). V dropped 2 bases and J dropped 6; count of bases not matched to a gene: 10. CDR3 length equals 16 residues. This chain's CDR3 is CASSQKHTGGEDGYTF. DNA for the CDR3: TGTGCCAGCAGCCAAAAGCATACAGGGGGCGAAGATGGCTACACCTTC.

The chain couples TRBV12-3 or TRBV12-4 to TRBJ1-6; TRBD1 aligns across 9 bases. V lost 6 bases, J lost 7 bases, and 16 bases stayed unmatched. This CDR3 is 18 amino acids long. Here the CDR3 reads CASSPRDRDNPLNSPLHF. The CDR3 DNA sequence: TGTGCCAGCAGCCCCCGGGACAGGGACAACCCGCTCAATTCACCCCTCCACTTT.

The genes are TRBV24-1 and TRBJ1-2; weak D call: TRBD1 (6 bases). The CDR3 contains 14 residues. The germline V gene encodes CDR1 KGHDR and CDR2 SFDVKD. Between the trimmed V and J ends, which lost 4 bases and 4 bases, there was a span of 12 bases. The CDR3: CATSDLDRSYGYTF. As DNA, the CDR3 is TGTGCCACCAGTGACTTAGACAGGAGCTATGGCTACACCTTC.

This clonotype was found a few times. This chain joins TRBV12-3 or TRBV12-4 and TRBJ2-3; 7 bases are shared with TRBD2. This CDR3 has 14 residues. V shed 3 bases, J shed 3 bases, and the junction held 3 bases outside the gene matches. The CDR3 is CASSFPAGTDTQYF. CDR3 nucleotides: TGTGCCAGCAGTTTCCCAGCGGGGACAGATACGCAGTATTTT.

This CDR3 is CASTGSAETQYF. The CDR3 DNA sequence: TGTGCCAGCACGGGATCAGCGGAGACCCAGTACTTC. The chain links TRBV25-1 to TRBJ2-5; TRBD2 is a possible D gene (5 bases). Trimming took 7 bases from V and 5 from J, leaving 11 bases between them. Per the germline V gene, CDR1 is MGHDK and CDR2 is SYGVNS. The CDR3 length is 12 residues. Drawing the rest from reference TRBV25-1 and TRBJ2-5, the complete variable domain is EADIYQTPRYLVIGTGKKITLECSQTMGHDKMYWYQQDPGMELHLIHYSYGVNSTEKGDLSSESTVSRIRTEHFPLTLESARPSHTSQYLCASTGSAETQYFGPGTRLLVL.

The chain has TRBV6-5 and TRBJ1-2; 10 bases fit TRBD1. CDR1 MNHEY and CDR2 SVGAGI come from the germline V gene. CDR3 length equals 14 residues. V was clipped by 5 bases and J by 3 bases; unmatched bases: 3. The CDR3: CASSDRGRDYGYTF. The CDR3 nucleotides read TGTGCCAGCAGTGACAGGGGGCGAGACTATGGCTACACCTTC.

V usage is TRBV20-1 and J usage is TRBJ2-1; 10 positions match TRBD2. The CDR3 runs to 15 residues. The V segment lost 7 bases and the J segment 6 bases; nucleotides outside the gene matches: 12. From germline, CDR1 is DFQATT and CDR2 SNEGSKA (reference sequence). CDR3 protein: CSVKNALAGPNEQFF. In DNA form, the CDR3 reads TGCAGTGTCAAAAACGCACTAGCGGGGCCCAATGAGCAGTTCTTC.

The chain carries TRBV11-2 and TRBJ2-7; D uncertain. Germline V gene sequence: CDR1 SGHAT, CDR2 FQNNGV. V lost 4 bases to trimming and J lost 2 bases, with 18 bases between them. The CDR3 contains 16 residues. CDR3 nucleotides: TGTGCCAGCAGCTCAATTTCGAGGCCTTTCCCCTACGAGCAGTACTTC. This codes for CASSSISRPFPYEQYF.

This clonotype showed up just a few times. The rearrangement links TRBV15 to TRBJ2-5; maybe TRBD2 (6 bases). V was pared by 6 bases and J by 0 bases, with 14 bases between. Per germline, CDR1 LNHNV and CDR2 YYDKDF (reference sequence). The CDR3 contains 15 residues. The chain's CDR3 is CATSTTRNYQETQYF. The CDR3 coding sequence is TGTGCCACCAGTACGACTAGGAATTACCAAGAGACCCAGTACTTC.

The chain links TRBV15 to TRBJ2-1; D perhaps matches TRBD1 (5 bases). The germline V gene encodes CDR1 LNHNV and CDR2 YYDKDF (reference sequence). The CDR3 sequence is 16 residues long. The ends were cut back, 0 bases at V and 2 bases at J, with 11 bases in the middle. The CDR3 nucleotides read TGTGCCACCAGCAGAGATAAGGGGCCTCCCTACAATGAGCAGTTCTTC. Protein sequence: CATSRDKGPPYNEQFF.

CDR3 protein: CASSPTGGPPEAFF. In DNA form, the CDR3 reads TGCGCCAGCAGCCCTACAGGGGGCCCACCTGAAGCTTTCTTT. The gene calls are TRBV5-1 and TRBJ1-1; 9 bases line up with TRBD1. V was clipped by 4 bases and J by 6 bases; unmatched bases: 7. Germline CDR1 and CDR2: SGHRS and YFSETQ. This CDR3 spans 14 amino acids. Complete variable domain (other parts from reference TRBV5-1 and TRBJ1-1): KAGVTQTPRYLIKTRGQQVTLSCSPISGHRSVSWYQQTPGQGLQFLFEYFSETQRNKGNFPGRFSGRQFSNSRSEMNVSTLELGDSALYLCASSPTGGPPEAFFGQGTRLTVV.

The chain combines TRBV20-1 with TRBJ2-3, with 11 bases identical to TRBD2. The length of the CDR3 is 16 residues. V was clipped by 1 base and J by 1 base; unmatched bases: 4. Germline V CDR1 and CDR2: DFQATT, SNEGSKA (reference sequence). In nucleotides, the CDR3 is TGCAGTGCTAGAGCCGGGACTAGCGGACGCACAGATACGCAGTATTTT. It specifies CSARAGTSGRTDTQYF.

The chain carries TRBV5-1 and TRBJ2-7; 7 positions match TRBD2. Near its end, the DNA agrees better with TRBJ2-1, so the J call may be wrong. The germline CDR1 and CDR2 sequences are SGHRS and YFSETQ. The CDR3 runs 16 residues. The CDR3 DNA is TGCGCCAGCAGCTCGCCAACGGGGGGTCTGGGAGGTAAGCAGTTCTTC. Translated: CASSSPTGGLGGKQFF.

The rearrangement joins TRBV4-1 to TRBJ1-1; unclear D gene. The V end was cut by 4 bases, the J end by 1 base, with 13 bases between. This CDR3 comprises 15 residues. Germline values: CDR1 MGHRA, CDR2 YSYEKL. CDR3 region: CASSPGWWGNTEAFF. CDR3 DNA: TGCGCCAGCAGCCCGGGCTGGTGGGGGAACACTGAAGCTTTCTTT.

The rearrangement joins TRBV24-1 to TRBJ1-4; 7 nucleotides line up with TRBD1. The CDR3 has 14 amino acids. The junction had 12 bases not matched to a gene; V was cut back by 10 bases and J by 8 bases. Germline-derived CDR1 and CDR2 are KGHDR and SFDVKD. The CDR3 nucleotides read TGTGCCACATCCGACACAGGGGAGGGCGAAAAACTGTTTTTT. This encodes CATSDTGEGEKLFF.

The chain is built from TRBV28 and TRBJ2-7; D is undetermined. Germline V gene data show CDR1 as MDHEN and CDR2 as SYDVKM. The ends were cut back, 8 bases at V and 3 bases at J, with 14 bases in the middle. This CDR3 region has 13 residues. The CDR3 region is CASGRLLYYEQYF. CDR3 nucleotide sequence: TGTGCCAGCGGTAGGCTTCTATACTACGAGCAGTACTTC.